The present entry profiles one TCR beta chain with its context. The antigen is undetermined. This record belongs to a study of OX40 agonist ivuxolimab in advanced cancers. Study-level background: Patients with prior anti-PD-1, anti-PD-L1 or anti-CTLA-4 therapy were eligible; about 41% had some.

This CDR3 comprises 15 residues. Trimming cost V 0 bases and J 4 bases, with 10 bases left between them. In germline, CDR1 is SGDLS, CDR2 YYNGEE. Profiling relied on immunoSEQ multiplex PCR, and the TCRdb table lists in-frame clones only, not all of them. The repertoire holds under 80,000 clones, about 85% seen once, with roughly 4% in the top ten. Study-wide results and caveats: Part of the nonresponder group also had normalized T-cell clonal expansion that was low.

The rearrangement joins TRBV9 to TRBJ2-2, with D maybe TRBD2 (5 bases). This clonotype was sampled from an adult with an advanced solid tumor such as melanoma, head and neck, liver or kidney cancer. The sample was CD4+ or CD8+ T cells sorted from blood, taken in a trial of the OX40 agonist ivuxolimab. The chain's CDR3 is CASSVVGVRTGELFF. CDR3 sequence (DNA): TGTGCCAGCAGCGTAGTCGGGGTCCGCACCGGGGAGCTGTTTTTT.